Below, 18 T cell receptor beta chains from the same sample are listed, as sequenced in a study of CD8+ T cells in alopecia areata. TCR sequencing used cDNA made by reverse transcription of extracted RNA. Only in-frame clones appear in the TCRdb table, and some are missing; sequencing was by immunoSEQ multiplex PCR. The repertoire holds about 180,000 clones, with approximately 53% as singletons. Noted treatment: oral pan-JAK inhibitor, 5-10 mg twice daily. Source: CD8+ T cells sorted from blood, taken at week 24, from a patient treated with tofacitinib. Receptor source: a human donor with alopecia areata.

This rearrangement joins TRBV27 to TRBJ2-7; D may be TRBD2 (6 bases). The length of the CDR3 is 16 residues. Germline assignment: CDR1 MNHEY and CDR2 SMNVEV (reference sequence). Trimming cost V 4 bases and J 0 bases, with 16 bases left between them. The CDR3 spells CASSSVTGGSSYEQYF. CDR3 in DNA: TGTGCCAGCAGTTCGGTTACCGGGGGAAGCTCCTACGAGCAGTACTTC.

V is TRBV10-3 and J is TRBJ2-7; TRBD2 is a possible D gene (6 bases). Germline V gene data show CDR1 as ENHRY and CDR2 as SYGVKD. The CDR3 is made up of 16 amino acids. Trimming took off 2 bases at V and 0 bases at J, with 14 bases between the two ends. The DNA for the CDR3 is TGTGCCATCAGTGAGGGGAGGCTACAAAGCTCCTACGAGCAGTACTTC. Translating gives CAISEGRLQSSYEQYF.

This chain joins TRBV4-3 and TRBJ2-7; the D gene is possibly TRBD2 (7 bases). Germline V CDR1 and CDR2: LGHNA, YSLEER. V lost 0 bases, J lost 4 bases, and 16 bases lay in between. The CDR3 extends over 16 amino acids. CDR3 loop: CASSQDQGSGEYEQYF. Written as DNA, the CDR3 is TGCGCCAGCAGCCAAGATCAGGGGAGCGGGGAGTACGAGCAGTACTTC.

V usage is TRBV11-1 and J usage is TRBJ2-3; the D is unclear. From germline, CDR1 is SGHAT and CDR2 FQDESV (reference sequence). V shed 2 bases and J shed 4 bases, with 7 bases lying between them. CDR3 length: 13 residues. For the CDR3, the DNA is TGTGCCAGCAGCTTATCCCGCGCAGATACGCAGTATTTT. This sequence encodes CASSLSRADTQYF.

The chain is built from TRBV6-4 and TRBJ2-2; TRBD2 aligns across 10 bases. Germline CDR1 and CDR2: MRHNA and SNTAGT. Trimming at V came to 6 bases and at J to 4 bases, leaving 14 bases not matched to a gene. The CDR3 totals 18 residues. This CDR3 reads CASSDQTSGSYPTGELFF. CDR3 DNA sequence: TGTGCCAGCAGCGACCAGACTAGCGGGTCCTATCCCACCGGGGAGCTGTTTTTT.

This chain joins TRBV29-1 and TRBJ1-2; unclear D gene. CDR3 length: 12 residues. Germline V lookup: CDR1 SQVTM, CDR2 ANQGSEA. The V end lost 7 bases, the J end lost 2 bases, and 11 bases lay between the germline ends. CDR3 region: CSAMTQNYGYTF. CDR3 coding DNA: TGCAGCGCCATGACCCAGAACTATGGCTACACCTTC.

V usage is TRBV15 and J usage is TRBJ2-1; 10 nucleotides line up with TRBD2. The V gene end was trimmed by 3 bases and the J gene end by 7 bases; junction bases not matched to a gene: 6. Per the germline V gene, CDR1 is LNHNV and CDR2 is YYDKDF (reference sequence). The CDR3 covers 15 residues. CDR3: CATSSKRGGYNEQFF. CDR3 sequence (DNA): TGTGCCACCAGCAGCAAGCGGGGGGGCTATAATGAGCAGTTCTTC.

This clone appeared many times. The CDR3: CASSSELNEQFF. CDR3 bases: TGTGCCAGCAGCTCGGAACTCAATGAGCAGTTCTTC. J is TRBJ2-1 and V is TRBV7-3; D gene unclear. The length of the CDR3 is 12 residues. Trimming took off 4 bases at V and 6 bases at J, with 7 bases between the two ends. The germline V gene encodes CDR1 SGHTA and CDR2 FQGTGA.

The V and J genes are TRBV30 and TRBJ2-5; TRBD1 agrees at 7 bases. There are 13 residues in the CDR3. The J segment lost 3 bases and the V segment lost 5 bases, leaving 6 bases of the junction unmatched. Germline CDR1 GTSNPN, CDR2 SVGIG (reference sequence). The CDR3 sequence is CAWAAGTEETQYF. CDR3 sequence (DNA): TGTGCCTGGGCTGCCGGGACAGAAGAGACCCAGTACTTC. Together with reference TRBV30 and TRBJ2-5, the CDR3 gives the full variable domain: SQTIHQWPATLVQPVGSPLSLECTVEGTSNPNLYWYRQAAGRGLQLLFYSVGIGQISSEVPQNLSASRPQDRQFILSSKKLLLSDSGFYLCAWAAGTEETQYFGPGTRLLVL.

This clone was picked up a small number of times. The gene calls are TRBV19 and TRBJ1-1, with D hard to call. Germline CDR1 reads LNHDA; CDR2 reads SQIVND (reference sequence). CDR3 length equals 13 residues. With 3 bases removed from V and 1 base from J, the gap between germline ends came to 6 bases. DNA of the CDR3: TGTGCCAGTAGTATTTCACAGAACACTGAAGCTTTCTTT. It yields the protein CASSISQNTEAFF.

The rearrangement joins TRBV5-1 to TRBJ1-2; tentatively, D is TRBD1 (6 bases). The germline V gene encodes CDR1 SGHRS and CDR2 YFSETQ. V was shortened by 5 bases and J by 4 bases, with 9 bases between the two germline ends. The CDR3 runs to 12 residues. This CDR3 reads CASRAGAYGYTF. In DNA, the CDR3 is TGCGCCAGCAGGGCAGGGGCCTATGGCTACACCTTC.

A single count supports this clone. The chain recombines TRBV29-1 with TRBJ2-7; the D call may be TRBD1 or TRBD2 (6 bases each). The CDR3 contains 18 residues. The germline gives CDR1 SQVTM, CDR2 ANQGSEA. The V gene lost 1 base and the J gene lost 3 bases, with 25 bases spanning the gap. The CDR3 sequence is CSVEGGPKTGEGHYEQYF. The CDR3 bases are TGCAGCGTTGAAGGGGGGCCAAAGACGGGAGAGGGCCACTACGAGCAGTACTTC.

The rearrangement uses TRBV4-3 and TRBJ1-6; no clear D gene. This CDR3 has 15 amino acids. From germline, CDR1 is LGHNA and CDR2 YSLEER. V was cut by 0 bases and J by 9 bases, with 12 bases left in between. CDR3 in amino acids: CASSQDRGLGSPLHF. The CDR3 nucleotides are TGCGCCAGCAGCCAAGATCGGGGTTTAGGTTCACCCCTCCACTTT.

The chain recombines TRBV5-6 with TRBJ2-5, with TRBD1 as a possible D gene (6 bases). This CDR3 comprises 14 residues. The germline V gene encodes CDR1 SGHDT and CDR2 YYEEEE. V lost 2 bases, J lost 2 bases, and 10 bases lay in between. CDR3 nucleotide sequence: TGTGCCAGCAGCTTTTCGACAGGACAAGAGACCCAGTACTTC. As protein: CASSFSTGQETQYF.

The chain recombines TRBV23-1 with TRBJ1-2; 9 bases line up with TRBD1. TRBV23-1 is an ORF for which the function is uncertain. The CDR3 loop spans 14 amino acids. V trimming: 8 bases; J trimming: 4 bases; junction bases outside the gene matches: 8. The CDR3 region has the DNA TGCGCCAGCGGGCGACAGGGGGAAGGCTATGGCTACACCTTC. It encodes CASGRQGEGYGYTF.

The rearrangement joins TRBV4-1 to TRBJ1-4; TRBD1 matches at 9 bases. The CDR3 runs to 16 residues. The germline gives CDR1 MGHRA, CDR2 YSYEKL. Germline trimming cut 0 bases from V and 6 bases from J; bases unmatched to any gene: 5. CDR3 protein: CASSQESGQGHEKLFF. DNA of the CDR3: TGCGCCAGCAGCCAAGAAAGCGGACAGGGGCATGAAAAACTGTTTTTT.

This clone was detected only once. Relative to the germline gene, one junction end is altered; a read error may explain this. The V gene is TRBV27, the J gene TRBJ1-5; no reliable D call. This CDR3 is 12 amino acids long. Germline values: CDR1 MNHEY, CDR2 SMNVEV (reference sequence). The CDR3 nucleotides read TGTGCCGGCAGTGGGGAGTCTCAGCCCCAGCATTTT. Translation: CAGSGESQPQHF.

The chain links TRBV4-3 to TRBJ2-5; D assignment may be TRBD1 or TRBD2 (5 bases each). Germline values: CDR1 LGHNA, CDR2 YSLEER. CDR3 size: 15 residues. The germline V and J ends were trimmed by 3 bases and 5 bases, with 16 bases remaining between them. The CDR3, as DNA: TGCGCCAGCAGCCAGGACCCGGGACGAGGGGAGACCCAGTACTTC. Residues: CASSQDPGRGETQYF.